One and the same sample provided the 13 T cell receptor beta chains below, sequenced in a study of T-cell memory formation after mild COVID-19 (dated by TCRdb to the early 2020s). The library came from 5' RACE. These reads were obtained on an Illumina NovaSeq 6000. TCRdb itself trimmed the public reads at Q25 with fastp, ran MiXCR and retained productive beta chains. All rows with the same CDR3 protein become a single entry with the most common DNA and genes. The sample has about 290,000 distinct CDR3 sequences on record, around 15% of them singletons. 22% of the sample is taken by the ten largest. The sequenced sample consisted of PBMCs or a T cell subset sorted from them (not recorded which). These receptors originate from a man aged 18 to 29 who had mild COVID-19 (a few samples of this study predate the infection). The sample titles of this study are shuffled in the database, so cell type and time point are left out; the donor was told from shared clones.

In its sample, this clonotype was seen a few times. The rearrangement joins TRBV10-3 to TRBJ2-5; D not certain. The CDR3 extends over 12 amino acids. The germline V gene has CDR1 ENHRY and CDR2 SYGVKD. The germline V and J ends were trimmed by 0 bases and 5 bases, with 4 bases remaining between them. Written as DNA, the CDR3 is TGTGCCATCAGTGAGTCTTTGGAGACCCAGTACTTC. Translating gives CAISESLETQYF.

This clonotype has just a few counts. The rearrangement links TRBV30 to TRBJ1-2; the D gene is possibly TRBD1 (5 bases). Germline V CDR1 and CDR2: GTSNPN, SVGIG (reference sequence). This CDR3 is 12 amino acids long. V was pared by 3 bases and J by 4 bases, with 9 bases between. The CDR3 loop is CAWSRGFYGYTF. DNA for the CDR3: TGTGCCTGGAGCCGGGGGTTCTATGGCTACACCTTC.

This clonotype has just a few counts. V gene TRBV7-3 combines with J gene TRBJ1-2; 7 nucleotides align to TRBD1. V gave up 5 bases and J gave up 6 bases; unmatched junction bases: 12. The CDR3 spans 15 residues. Germline assignment: CDR1 SGHTA and CDR2 FQGTGA. The CDR3 is CASSTPGQGGHGYTF. CDR3 nucleotides: TGTGCCAGCAGCACCCCGGGGCAGGGGGGACATGGCTACACCTTC.

V and J are TRBV5-5 and TRBJ1-5; D possibly corresponds to TRBD1 (5 bases). Germline V lookup: CDR1 SGHKS, CDR2 YYEKEE (reference sequence). The CDR3 is 13 amino acids. V lost 4 bases and J 9 bases, leaving 14 bases between the germline ends. CDR3 in DNA: TGTGCCAGCAGCCTTGGGGCCCAGGGGCCCCAGCATTTT. Translation: CASSLGAQGPQHF.

V is TRBV24-1 and J is TRBJ2-2; 8 bases are shared with TRBD1. CDR3 length: 16 amino acids. V was pared by 3 bases and J by 6 bases, with 8 bases of the junction left unmatched. Per germline, CDR1 KGHDR and CDR2 SFDVKD. CDR3 protein: CATSDPSQGAAGELFF. CDR3 DNA: TGTGCCACCAGTGATCCCTCCCAGGGGGCGGCCGGGGAGCTGTTTTTT.

This clonotype was recorded a few times. This chain joins TRBV25-1 and TRBJ2-7; no definite D call. Germline V CDR1 and CDR2: MGHDK, SYGVNS. The CDR3 loop spans 11 amino acids. V was clipped by 4 bases and J by 4 bases, with 5 bases between them. The CDR3 spells CASSALYEQYF. The CDR3, as DNA: TGTGCCAGCAGTGCGCTGTACGAGCAGTACTTC.

This clonotype was counted between two and nine times. The chain uses TRBV7-2 and TRBJ1-2, with 7 bases fitting TRBD1. The length of the CDR3 is 14 residues. V gave up 1 base and J gave up 7 bases; unmatched junction bases: 6. Germline values: CDR1 SGHTA, CDR2 FQGNSA. The CDR3 nucleotides read TGTGCCAGCAGCTTAGAACAGGGGCTTGGTGGCTACACCTTC. It is translated as CASSLEQGLGGYTF.

This clonotype was seen only a few times. This sequence joins TRBV27 and TRBJ2-3; D remains unclear. Per germline, CDR1 MNHEY and CDR2 SMNVEV (reference sequence). V lost 2 bases and J lost 0, with 9 bases in between. The CDR3 has 15 residues. The CDR3 loop is CASSLNSYSTDTQYF. The CDR3 DNA reads as TGTGCCAGCAGTTTAAACAGCTACAGCACAGATACGCAGTATTTT.

This clonotype appeared many times. The genes are TRBV7-3 and TRBJ2-7, with 7 bases that match TRBD2. The CDR3 has 13 residues. Trimming at V came to 5 bases and at J to 6 bases, leaving 7 bases not matched to a gene. The germline V gene encodes CDR1 SGHTA and CDR2 FQGTGA. The CDR3 sequence is CASSVSGTTEQYF. Written as DNA, the CDR3 is TGTGCCAGCAGCGTCTCCGGGACTACCGAGCAGTACTTC.

In this sample, this clonotype turned up many times. The rearrangement uses TRBV4-3 and TRBJ1-1, with D unresolved. Trimming shortened V by 0 bases and J by 7 bases, and 15 bases separated the two germline ends. This CDR3 region has 15 residues. Looked up from germline, CDR1 is LGHNA and CDR2 is YSLEER. In DNA form, the CDR3 reads TGCGCCAGCAGCCAAGATATTTCTGGGAGCAGTGAAGCTTTCTTT. Its translation is CASSQDISGSSEAFF.

The chain recombines TRBV11-1 with TRBJ2-3, with D tentatively TRBD1 (5 bases). V was pared by 1 base and J by 7 bases, with 9 bases between. CDR1 and CDR2 (germline): SGHAT, FQDESV (reference sequence). This CDR3 spans 13 amino acids. CDR3 DNA sequence: TGTGCCAGCAGCTTAGAGTCAGGGAATACGCAGTATTTT. This translates into CASSLESGNTQYF.

J is TRBJ2-5 and V is TRBV5-4; 10 bases line up with TRBD2. Germline trimming cut 4 bases from V and 2 bases from J; bases unmatched to any gene: 5. Germline CDR1 is SGHNT and CDR2 is YYREEE (reference sequence). CDR3 length: 15 amino acids. The chain's CDR3 is CASSIGLAVQETQYF. Written as DNA, the CDR3 is TGTGCCAGCAGCATCGGACTAGCGGTACAAGAGACCCAGTACTTC.

This clonotype was detected only a few times. The rearrangement uses TRBV5-1 and TRBJ2-1; possible D gene TRBD2, 6 bases. The length of the CDR3 is 17 residues. Germline V lookup: CDR1 SGHRS, CDR2 YFSETQ. V gave up 0 bases and J gave up 8 bases, with 21 bases separating them. The CDR3 bases are TGCGCCAGCAGCTTGGCCATTGGCGGGGAGGTATCCGATGAGCAGTTCTTC. It encodes CASSLAIGGEVSDEQFF. The whole variable domain, filled in from reference TRBV5-1 and TRBJ2-1, reads KAGVTQTPRYLIKTRGQQVTLSCSPISGHRSVSWYQQTPGQGLQFLFEYFSETQRNKGNFPGRFSGRQFSNSRSEMNVSTLELGDSALYLCASSLAIGGEVSDEQFFGPGTRLTVL.